A selection of T cell receptor beta chains follows, all from one sample in a study of graft-versus-host responses after intestinal transplantation. Their antigen targets remain unknown. TCRdb's copy holds only in-frame clones and misses some; the assay was immunoSEQ multiplex PCR. The repertoire holds about 26,000 clones, with 82% as singletons. Sequencing used unstimulated CD4+ T cells sorted from spleen or lymph node cells, obtained before intestinal transplant. These TCRs come from a human donor who received an intestinal transplant. CDR3s include the opening cysteine and the closing phenylalanine or tryptophan. The D gene is left open where the match is weak. Rows give clone size only sometimes, using once, few, many, or a class for an expanded clone.

-,TRBJ2-3,14,TRBD1,TRBV6-5,CASSTENTGATQYF,TGTGCCAGCAGTACCGAAAATACAGGGGCCACGCAGTATTTT
-,TRBJ2-5,16,-,TRBV5-4,CASSLGGLGAQETQYF,TGTGCCAGCAGCTTGGGGGGCCTGGGGGCGCAAGAGACCCAGTACTTC
-,TRBJ2-7,15,TRBD2,TRBV10-3,CAISEPPLADYEQYF,TGTGCCATCAGTGAGCCCCCACTAGCGGACTACGAGCAGTACTTC
-,TRBJ2-7,15,TRBD2,TRBV2,CASREDIGRDGEQYF,TGTGCCAGCAGGGAAGACATTGGGAGGGACGGCGAGCAGTACTTC
-,TRBJ2-1,14,TRBD2,TRBV5-1,CASSGTSGGNEQFF,TGCGCCAGCTCCGGGACTAGCGGGGGGAATGAGCAGTTCTTC
once,TRBJ2-5,16,TRBD2,TRBV7-3,CASSLLSGREGETQYF,TGTGCCAGCAGCTTATTAAGCGGGAGGGAAGGAGAGACCCAGTACTTC
once,TRBJ2-7,15,TRBD1,TRBV28,CASSSGQGGSYEQYF,TGTGCCAGCAGTTCCGGACAGGGCGGATCCTACGAGCAGTACTTC
-,TRBJ1-3,13,-,TRBV25-1,CASSGSSGNTIYF,TGTGCCAGCAGTGGCAGCTCTGGAAACACCATATATTTT
-,TRBJ1-1,14,TRBD1,TRBV28,CASTFGDRDTEAFF,TGTGCCAGCACTTTCGGTGACAGGGACACTGAAGCTTTCTTT
-,TRBJ1-1,16,-,TRBV5-4,CASSLPGWGKNTEAFF,TGTGCCAGCAGCCTCCCAGGGTGGGGAAAGAACACTGAAGCTTTCTTT
once,TRBJ2-1,17,TRBD2,TRBV11-2,CASSLVRTSGGVYEQFF,TGTGCCAGCAGCCTAGTGCGGACTAGCGGGGGGGTCTATGAGCAGTTCTTC
-,TRBJ1-3,15,-,TRBV11-3,CASSLGGTSGNTIYF,TGTGCCAGCAGCTTGGGCGGTACCTCTGGAAACACCATATATTTT
-,TRBJ2-5,15,-,TRBV6-5,CASSYTSVAQETQYF,TGTGCCAGCAGTTACACCTCAGTGGCCCAAGAGACCCAGTACTTC
-,TRBJ2-7,14,-,TRBV28,CASSFGGLPYEQYF,TGTGCCAGCAGTTTCGGGGGGCTCCCCTACGAGCAGTACTTC
-,TRBJ2-7,14,TRBD2,TRBV5-1,CASSLLAGNYEQYF,TGCGCCAGCAGCTTACTAGCGGGAAACTACGAGCAGTACTTC
-,TRBJ2-3,16,-,TRBV5-1,CASSLWFKTSTDTQYF,TGCGCCAGCAGCTTGTGGTTCAAAACTAGCACAGATACGCAGTATTTT
-,TRBJ2-7,14,TRBD1,TRBV23-1,CASTPWDRSYEQYF,TGCGCCAGCACTCCATGGGACAGATCCTACGAGCAGTACTTC
-,TRBJ2-7,14,-,TRBV27,CASSSLSGVYEQYF,TGTGCCAGCAGTTCTCTGAGCGGAGTCTACGAGCAGTACTTC
-,TRBJ1-2,17,-,TRBV21-1,CASSKEAGDGGYYGYTF,TGTGCCAGCAGCAAAGAGGCGGGGGACGGGGGCTACTATGGCTACACCTTC
-,TRBJ2-5,11,-,TRBV6-5,CASSARETQYF,TGTGCCAGCAGTGCGAGGGAGACCCAGTACTTC
-,TRBJ2-2,14,-,TRBV7-6,CASSLEVQAGELFF,TGTGCCAGCAGCTTAGAAGTTCAGGCCGGGGAGCTGTTTTTT
-,TRBJ2-1,16,-,TRBV19,CASSIDHTTVYNEQFF,TGTGCCAGTAGTATAGATCATACTACAGTTTACAATGAGCAGTTCTTC